This T cell receptor beta chain was sequenced for a study of shared T cell receptors in the human thymus. Sequenced by immunoSEQ multiplex PCR; TCRdb stores in-frame clones only, minus some. The sample contains approximately 730,000 clones, 70% to 90% of which appear only once. With respect to this clone: Other nucleotide sequences from this sample produce the same CDR3.

CDR1 is MNHEY, CDR2 SVGAGI, per germline. This CDR3 spans 14 amino acids. V was shortened by 0 bases and J by 7 bases, with 12 bases between the two germline ends. This sample was shared with a second study, whose subject was human thymus T cells. As that study records: Donation came from healthy Finnish infants having corrective surgery for congenital heart defects. There were highly overlapping thymic repertoires among unrelated individuals, as related research reported.

The origin of this receptor is a girl younger than two with a congenital heart defect. V and J are TRBV6-5 and TRBJ1-2; possibly TRBD1 for D (6 bases). The sequenced material came from thymocytes. As DNA, the CDR3 is TGTGCCAGCAGTTACTCAGGGGGGGCGGGTGGCTACACCTTC. This sequence encodes CASSYSGGAGGYTF.